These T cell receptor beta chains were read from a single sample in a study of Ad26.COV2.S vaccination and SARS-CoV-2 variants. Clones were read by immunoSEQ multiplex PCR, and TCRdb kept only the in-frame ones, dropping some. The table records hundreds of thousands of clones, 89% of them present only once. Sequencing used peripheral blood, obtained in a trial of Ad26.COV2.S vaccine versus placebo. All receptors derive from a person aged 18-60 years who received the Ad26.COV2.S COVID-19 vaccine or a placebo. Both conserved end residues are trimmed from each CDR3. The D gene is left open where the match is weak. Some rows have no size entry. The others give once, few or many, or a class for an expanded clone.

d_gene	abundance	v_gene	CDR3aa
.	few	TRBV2	ASHRSPYNEQF
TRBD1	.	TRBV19	ASSHTRGQGRIGELF
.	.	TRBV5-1	ASSLDGRISSYEQY
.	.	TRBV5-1	ASSLALGIGTEAF
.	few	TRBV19	ASSPNTYQPQH
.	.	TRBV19	ASSINRGTGANVLT
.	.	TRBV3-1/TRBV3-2	ASSQALGTEAF
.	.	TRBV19	ASKNGNNEQF
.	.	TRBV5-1	ASSLIPGDYGYT
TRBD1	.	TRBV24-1	ATSDPGQEQETQY
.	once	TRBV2	ASSVPRGPEGSGELF
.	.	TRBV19	ASSTRPYGASGANVLT
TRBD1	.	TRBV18	ASSPRLTGAQETQY
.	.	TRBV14	ASSPGARDTEAF
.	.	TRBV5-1	ASSLGRDLALYNEQF
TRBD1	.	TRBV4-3	ASSHAGGNEQF
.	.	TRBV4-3	ASSQGRAGELF
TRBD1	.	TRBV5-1	ASSTSGTEQETQY
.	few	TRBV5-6	ASSSISGLGSYNSPLH
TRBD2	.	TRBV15	ATSSTSGREYNEQF
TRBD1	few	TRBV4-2	ASSRQGSSYEQY
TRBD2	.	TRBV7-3	ASSRTGTRSYNEQF
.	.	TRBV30	AWSVLRETQY
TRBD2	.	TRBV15	ATSSDSGTSGNTGELF
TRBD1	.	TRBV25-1	ASLRTGGYYGYT
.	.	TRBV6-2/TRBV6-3	ASSYFGSGETQY
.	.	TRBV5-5	ASSLLDQNTEAF
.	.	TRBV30	AWSKNTVQETQY
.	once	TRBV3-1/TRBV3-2	ASSQDRGHVGYGYT
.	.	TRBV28	ASSPVPSRFGEQY
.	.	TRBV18	ASSLEARGSYSPLH
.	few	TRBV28	ASSSPLGGLSGNTIY
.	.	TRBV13	ASSLIFAGNYGYT
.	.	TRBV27	ASSYLVKDKSPLH
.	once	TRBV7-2	ASSFGSLYEQY
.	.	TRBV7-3	ASSLGGSYNEQF
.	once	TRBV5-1	ASRGDKTNEKLF
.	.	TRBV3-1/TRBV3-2	ASSQEIKRTTDTQY